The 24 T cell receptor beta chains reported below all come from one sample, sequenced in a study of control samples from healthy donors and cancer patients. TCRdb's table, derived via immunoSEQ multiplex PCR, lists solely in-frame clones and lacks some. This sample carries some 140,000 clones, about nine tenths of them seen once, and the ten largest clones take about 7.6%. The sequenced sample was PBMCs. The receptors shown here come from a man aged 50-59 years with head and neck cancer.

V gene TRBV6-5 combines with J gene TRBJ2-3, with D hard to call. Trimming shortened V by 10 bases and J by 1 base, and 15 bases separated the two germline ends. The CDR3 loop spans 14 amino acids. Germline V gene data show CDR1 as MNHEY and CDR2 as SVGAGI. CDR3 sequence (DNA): TGTGCCATCGCCACCAGTCTCCGCACAGATACGCAGTATTTT. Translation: CAIATSLRTDTQYF.

In nucleotides, the CDR3 is TGTGCCAGCAGTTCCAGACAGGAGGGTTCACCCCTCCACTTT. It encodes CASSSRQEGSPLHF. The chain is built from TRBV27 and TRBJ1-6, with D perhaps matching TRBD1 (6 bases). This CDR3 contains 14 residues. Germline lookup yields CDR1 MNHEY and CDR2 SMNVEV (reference sequence). V was shortened by 4 bases and J by 9 bases, with 13 bases between the two germline ends.

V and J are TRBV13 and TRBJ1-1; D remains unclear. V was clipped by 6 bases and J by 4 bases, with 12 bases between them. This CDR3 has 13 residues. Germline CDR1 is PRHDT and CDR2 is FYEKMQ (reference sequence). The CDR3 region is CASSPRVFTEAFF. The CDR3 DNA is TGTGCCAGCAGTCCTCGGGTGTTCACTGAAGCTTTCTTT.

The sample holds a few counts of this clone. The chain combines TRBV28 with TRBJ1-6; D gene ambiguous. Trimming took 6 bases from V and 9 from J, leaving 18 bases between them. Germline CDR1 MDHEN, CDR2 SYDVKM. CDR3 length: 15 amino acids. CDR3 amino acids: CASRGTASSSSPLHF. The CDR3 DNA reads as TGTGCCAGCAGAGGTACGGCTTCTTCTAGTTCACCCCTCCACTTT. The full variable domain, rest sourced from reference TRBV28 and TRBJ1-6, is DVKVTQSSRYLVKRTGEKVFLECVQDMDHENMFWYRQDPGLGLRLIYFSYDVKMKEKGDIPEGYSVSREKKERFSLILESASTNQTSMYLCASRGTASSSSPLHFGNGTRLTVT.

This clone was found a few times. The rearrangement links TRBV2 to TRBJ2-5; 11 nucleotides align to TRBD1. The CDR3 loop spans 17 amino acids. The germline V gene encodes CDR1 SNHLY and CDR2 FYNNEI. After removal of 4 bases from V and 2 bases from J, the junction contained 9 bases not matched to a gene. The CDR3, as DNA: TGTGCCAGCAGTGGGACAGGGGGCGCCTCCCCTCAAGAGACCCAGTACTTC. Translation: CASSGTGGASPQETQYF.

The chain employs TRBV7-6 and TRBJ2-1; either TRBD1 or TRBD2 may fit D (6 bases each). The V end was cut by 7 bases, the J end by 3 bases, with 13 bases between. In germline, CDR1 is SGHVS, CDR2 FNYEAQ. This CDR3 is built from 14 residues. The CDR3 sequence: CASTLGGGYNEQFF. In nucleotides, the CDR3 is TGTGCCAGCACCCTAGGGGGAGGCTACAATGAGCAGTTCTTC.

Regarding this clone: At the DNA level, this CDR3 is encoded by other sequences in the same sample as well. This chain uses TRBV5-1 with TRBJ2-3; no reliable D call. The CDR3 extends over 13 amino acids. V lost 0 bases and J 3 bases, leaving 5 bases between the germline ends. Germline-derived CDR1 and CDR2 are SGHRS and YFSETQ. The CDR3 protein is CASSLAGTDTQYF. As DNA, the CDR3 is TGCGCCAGCAGCTTGGCAGGAACAGATACGCAGTATTTT.

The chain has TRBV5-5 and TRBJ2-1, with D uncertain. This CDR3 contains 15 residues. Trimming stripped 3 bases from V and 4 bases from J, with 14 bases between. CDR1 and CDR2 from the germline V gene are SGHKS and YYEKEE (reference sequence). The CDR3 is CASSSVLLGYNEQFF. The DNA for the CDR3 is TGTGCCAGCAGCTCGGTTCTTTTGGGTTACAATGAGCAGTTCTTC.

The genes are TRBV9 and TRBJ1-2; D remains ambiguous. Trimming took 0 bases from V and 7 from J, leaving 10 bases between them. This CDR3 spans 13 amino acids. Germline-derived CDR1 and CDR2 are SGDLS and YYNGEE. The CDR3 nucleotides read TGTGCCAGCAGCGTAGGAGGGTATAGTGGCTACACCTTC. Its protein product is CASSVGGYSGYTF.

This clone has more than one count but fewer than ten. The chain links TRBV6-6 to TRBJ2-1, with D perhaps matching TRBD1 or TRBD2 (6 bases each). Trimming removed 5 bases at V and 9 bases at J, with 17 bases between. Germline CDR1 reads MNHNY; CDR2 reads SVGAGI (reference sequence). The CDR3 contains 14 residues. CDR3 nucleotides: TGTGCCAGCAGTCTCCGACAGGCCGGGGGTGAGCAGTTCTTC. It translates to CASSLRQAGGEQFF.

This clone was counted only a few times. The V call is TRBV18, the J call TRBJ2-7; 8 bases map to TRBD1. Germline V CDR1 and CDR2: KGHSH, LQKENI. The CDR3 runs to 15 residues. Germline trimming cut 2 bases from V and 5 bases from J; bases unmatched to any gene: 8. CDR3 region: CASSPSWDRSDEQYF. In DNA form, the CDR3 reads TGTGCCAGCTCACCATCCTGGGACAGGAGCGACGAGCAGTACTTC. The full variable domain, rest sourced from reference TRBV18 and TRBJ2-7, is NAGVMQNPRHLVRRRGQEARLRCSPMKGHSHVYWYRQLPEEGLKFMVYLQKENIIDESGMPKERFSAEFPKEGPSILRIQQVVRGDSAAYFCASSPSWDRSDEQYFGPGTRLTVT.

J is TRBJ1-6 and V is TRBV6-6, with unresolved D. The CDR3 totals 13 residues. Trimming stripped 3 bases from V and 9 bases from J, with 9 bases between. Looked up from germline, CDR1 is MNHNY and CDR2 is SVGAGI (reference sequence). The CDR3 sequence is CASSYERGSPLHF. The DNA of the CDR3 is TGTGCCAGCAGTTATGAGCGGGGTTCACCCCTCCACTTT.

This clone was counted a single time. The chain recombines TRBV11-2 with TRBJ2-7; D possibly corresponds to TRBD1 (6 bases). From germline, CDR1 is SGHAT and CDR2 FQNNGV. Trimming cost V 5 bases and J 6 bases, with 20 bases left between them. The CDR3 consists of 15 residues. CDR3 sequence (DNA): TGTGCCAGCAGCCTAAGAACAGGGATTTTCGGCGAGCAGTACTTC. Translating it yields CASSLRTGIFGEQYF.

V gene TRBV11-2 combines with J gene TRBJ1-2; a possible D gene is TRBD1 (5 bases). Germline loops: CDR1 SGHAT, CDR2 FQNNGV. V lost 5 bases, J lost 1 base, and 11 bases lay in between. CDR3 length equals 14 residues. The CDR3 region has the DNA TGTGCCAGCAGCGTCCCGGGGGATAACTATGGCTACACCTTC. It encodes CASSVPGDNYGYTF.

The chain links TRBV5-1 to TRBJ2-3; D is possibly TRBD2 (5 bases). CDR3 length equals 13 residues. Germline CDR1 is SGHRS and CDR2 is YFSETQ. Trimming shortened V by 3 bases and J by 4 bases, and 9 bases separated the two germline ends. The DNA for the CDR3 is TGCGCCAGCAGCTCCGGACTCTCAGATACGCAGTATTTT. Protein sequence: CASSSGLSDTQYF.

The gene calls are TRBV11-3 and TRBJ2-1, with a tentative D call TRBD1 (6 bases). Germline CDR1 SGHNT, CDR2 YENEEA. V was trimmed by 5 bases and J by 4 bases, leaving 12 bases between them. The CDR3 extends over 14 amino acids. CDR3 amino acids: CASSGGQQYNEQFF. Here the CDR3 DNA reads TGTGCCAGCAGCGGTGGACAGCAGTACAATGAGCAGTTCTTC.

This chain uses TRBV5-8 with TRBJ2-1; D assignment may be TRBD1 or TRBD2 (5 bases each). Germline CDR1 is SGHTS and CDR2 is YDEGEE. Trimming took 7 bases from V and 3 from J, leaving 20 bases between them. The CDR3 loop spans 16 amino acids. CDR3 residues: CASEEGFWGYYNEQFF. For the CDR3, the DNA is TGTGCCAGCGAAGAGGGCTTCTGGGGCTACTACAATGAGCAGTTCTTC.

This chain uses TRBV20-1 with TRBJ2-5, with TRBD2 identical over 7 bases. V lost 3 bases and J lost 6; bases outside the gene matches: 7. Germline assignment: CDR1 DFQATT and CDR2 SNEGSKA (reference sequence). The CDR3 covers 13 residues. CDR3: CSASWTSKKTQYF. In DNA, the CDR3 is TGCAGTGCTAGTTGGACTAGTAAGAAGACCCAGTACTTC.

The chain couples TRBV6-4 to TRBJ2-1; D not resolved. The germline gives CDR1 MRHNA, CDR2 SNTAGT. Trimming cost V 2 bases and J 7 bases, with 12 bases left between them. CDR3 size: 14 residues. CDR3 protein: CASSDATRRNEQFF. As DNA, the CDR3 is TGTGCCAGCAGTGACGCTACCCGCCGAAATGAGCAGTTCTTC.

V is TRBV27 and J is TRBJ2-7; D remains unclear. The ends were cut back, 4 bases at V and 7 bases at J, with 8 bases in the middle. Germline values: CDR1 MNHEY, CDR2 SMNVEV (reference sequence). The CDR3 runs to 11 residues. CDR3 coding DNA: TGTGCCAGCAGTTCTTCCTTGGAGCAGTACTTC. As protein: CASSSSLEQYF.

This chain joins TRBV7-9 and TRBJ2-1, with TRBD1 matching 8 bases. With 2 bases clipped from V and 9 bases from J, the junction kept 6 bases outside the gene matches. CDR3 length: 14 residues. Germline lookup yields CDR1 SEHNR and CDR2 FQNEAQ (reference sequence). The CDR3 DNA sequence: TGTGCCAGCAGCTTAAGGACAGGGTTCGTTGAGCAGTTCTTC. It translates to CASSLRTGFVEQFF.

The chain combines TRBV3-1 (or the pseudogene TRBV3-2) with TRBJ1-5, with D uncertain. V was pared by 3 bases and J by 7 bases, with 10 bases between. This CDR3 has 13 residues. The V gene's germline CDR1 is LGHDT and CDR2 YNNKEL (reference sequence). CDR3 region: CASSQDRLQPQHF. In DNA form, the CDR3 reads TGTGCCAGCAGCCAGGACCGACTCCAGCCCCAGCATTTT.

As DNA, the CDR3 is TGCAGCGTTGAAAGACAATCGAACACTGAAGCTTTCTTT. Translated, it gives CSVERQSNTEAFF. The chain couples TRBV29-1 to TRBJ1-1; D is unresolved. CDR1 SQVTM and CDR2 ANQGSEA come from the germline V gene. V was pared by 2 bases and J by 1 base, with 8 bases between. The CDR3 is 13 amino acids. The whole variable domain, filled in from reference TRBV29-1 and TRBJ1-1, reads SAVISQKPSRDICQRGTSLTIQCQVDSQVTMMFWYRQQPGQSLTLIATANQGSEATYESGFVIDKFPISRPNLTFSTLTVSNMSPEDSSIYLCSVERQSNTEAFFGQGTRLTVV.

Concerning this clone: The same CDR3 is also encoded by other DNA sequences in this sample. CDR3 loop: CASSFRETQYF. The CDR3 nucleotides read TGTGCCAGCAGTTTTCGGGAGACCCAGTACTTC. The chain combines TRBV28 with TRBJ2-5; D uncertain. The CDR3 covers 11 residues. V lost 3 bases to trimming and J lost 5 bases, with 4 bases between them. Germline lookup yields CDR1 MDHEN and CDR2 SYDVKM. The whole variable domain, remainder taken from reference TRBV28 and TRBJ2-5, is DVKVTQSSRYLVKRTGEKVFLECVQDMDHENMFWYRQDPGLGLRLIYFSYDVKMKEKGDIPEGYSVSREKKERFSLILESASTNQTSMYLCASSFRETQYFGPGTRLLVL.